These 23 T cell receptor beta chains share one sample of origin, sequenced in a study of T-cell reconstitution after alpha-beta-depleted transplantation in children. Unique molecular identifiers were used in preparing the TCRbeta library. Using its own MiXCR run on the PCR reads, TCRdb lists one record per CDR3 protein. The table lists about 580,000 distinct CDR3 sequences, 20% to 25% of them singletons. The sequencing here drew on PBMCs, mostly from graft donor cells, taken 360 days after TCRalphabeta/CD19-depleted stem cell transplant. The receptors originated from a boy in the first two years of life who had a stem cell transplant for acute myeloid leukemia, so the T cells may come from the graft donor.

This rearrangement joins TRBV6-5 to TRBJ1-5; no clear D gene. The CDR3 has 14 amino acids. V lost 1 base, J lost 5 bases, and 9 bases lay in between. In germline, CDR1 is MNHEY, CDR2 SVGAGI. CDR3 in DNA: TGTGCCAGCAGTTACTATCGGGGAGATCAGCCCCAGCATTTT. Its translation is CASSYYRGDQPQHF.

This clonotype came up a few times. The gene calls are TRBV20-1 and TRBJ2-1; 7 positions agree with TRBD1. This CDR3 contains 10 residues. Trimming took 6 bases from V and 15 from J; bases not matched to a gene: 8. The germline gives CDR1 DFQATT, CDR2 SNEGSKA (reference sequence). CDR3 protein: CSAHRQGPFF. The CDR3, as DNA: TGCAGTGCCCACAGACAGGGACCGTTCTTC.

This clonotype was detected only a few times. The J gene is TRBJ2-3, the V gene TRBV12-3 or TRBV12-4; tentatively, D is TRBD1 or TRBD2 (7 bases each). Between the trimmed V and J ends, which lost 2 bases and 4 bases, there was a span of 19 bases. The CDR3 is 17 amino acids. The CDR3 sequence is CASSLRVVGRGPDTQYF. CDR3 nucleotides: TGTGCCAGCAGTTTACGGGTGGTAGGGAGGGGGCCAGATACGCAGTATTTT.

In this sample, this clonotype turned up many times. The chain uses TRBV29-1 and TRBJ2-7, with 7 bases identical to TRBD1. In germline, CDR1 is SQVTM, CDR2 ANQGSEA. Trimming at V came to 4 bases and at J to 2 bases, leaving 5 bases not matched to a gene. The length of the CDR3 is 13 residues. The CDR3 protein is CSVVRDSAYEQYF. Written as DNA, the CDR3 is TGCAGCGTTGTTCGGGACAGTGCCTACGAGCAGTACTTC.

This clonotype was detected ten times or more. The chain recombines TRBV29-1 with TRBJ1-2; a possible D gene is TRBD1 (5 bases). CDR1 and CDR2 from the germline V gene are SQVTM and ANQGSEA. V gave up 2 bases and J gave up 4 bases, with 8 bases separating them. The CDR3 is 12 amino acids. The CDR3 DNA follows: TGCAGCGTTGAAAAGGGACCCTATGGCTACACCTTC. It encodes CSVEKGPYGYTF.

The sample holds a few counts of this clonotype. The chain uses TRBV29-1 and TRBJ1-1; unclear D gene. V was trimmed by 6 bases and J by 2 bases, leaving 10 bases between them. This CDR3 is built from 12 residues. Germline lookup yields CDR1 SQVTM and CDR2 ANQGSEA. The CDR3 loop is CSVRPGNTEAFF. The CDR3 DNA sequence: TGCAGCGTGCGACCGGGTAACACTGAAGCTTTCTTT.

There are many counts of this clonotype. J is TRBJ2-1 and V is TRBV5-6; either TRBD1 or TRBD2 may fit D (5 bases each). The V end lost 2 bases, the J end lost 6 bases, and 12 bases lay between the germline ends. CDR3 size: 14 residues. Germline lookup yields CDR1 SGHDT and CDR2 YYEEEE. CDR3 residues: CASSFIPGRNEQFF. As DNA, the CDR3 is TGTGCCAGCAGCTTTATTCCGGGGCGCAATGAGCAGTTCTTC.

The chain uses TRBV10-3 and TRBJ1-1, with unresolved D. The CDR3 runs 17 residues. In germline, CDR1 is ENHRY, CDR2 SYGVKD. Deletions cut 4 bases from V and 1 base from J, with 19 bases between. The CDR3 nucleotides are TGTGCCATCAGTGGGATCCGGGCCGAGGCCTCGAACACTGAAGCTTTCTTT. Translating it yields CAISGIRAEASNTEAFF.

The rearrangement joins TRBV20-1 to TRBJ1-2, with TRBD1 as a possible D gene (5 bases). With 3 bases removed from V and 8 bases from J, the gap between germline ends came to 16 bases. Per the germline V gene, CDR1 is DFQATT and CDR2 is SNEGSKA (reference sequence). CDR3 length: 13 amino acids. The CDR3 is CSASEQAYRGYTF. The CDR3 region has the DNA TGCAGTGCTAGTGAACAGGCCTACCGAGGCTACACCTTC.

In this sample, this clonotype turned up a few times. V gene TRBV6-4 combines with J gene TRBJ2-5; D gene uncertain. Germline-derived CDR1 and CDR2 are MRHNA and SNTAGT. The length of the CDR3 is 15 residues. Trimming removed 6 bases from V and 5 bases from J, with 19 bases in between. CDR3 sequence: CASSPPLGSKETQYF. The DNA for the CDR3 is TGTGCCAGCAGCCCGCCCCTAGGATCCAAGGAGACCCAGTACTTC.

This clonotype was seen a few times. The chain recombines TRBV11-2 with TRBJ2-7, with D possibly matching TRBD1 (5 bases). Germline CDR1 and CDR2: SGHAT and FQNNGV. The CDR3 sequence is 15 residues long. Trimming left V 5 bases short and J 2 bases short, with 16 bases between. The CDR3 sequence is CASSLEVGATYEQYF. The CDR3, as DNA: TGTGCCAGCAGCCTCGAGGTAGGGGCGACCTACGAGCAGTACTTC.

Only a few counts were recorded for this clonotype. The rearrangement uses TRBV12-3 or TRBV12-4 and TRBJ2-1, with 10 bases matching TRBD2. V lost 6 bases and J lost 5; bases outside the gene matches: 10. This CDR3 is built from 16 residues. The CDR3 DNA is TGTGCCAGCAGCCCTTTCCTCAGCGGGGGGGACAATGAGCAGTTCTTC. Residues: CASSPFLSGGDNEQFF.

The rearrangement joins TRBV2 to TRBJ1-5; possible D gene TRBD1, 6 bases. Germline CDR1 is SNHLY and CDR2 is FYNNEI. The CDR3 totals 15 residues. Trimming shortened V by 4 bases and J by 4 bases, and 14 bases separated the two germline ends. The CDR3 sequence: CASSGQVLLNQPQHF. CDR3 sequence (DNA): TGTGCCAGCAGTGGACAGGTCCTCTTGAATCAGCCCCAGCATTTT.

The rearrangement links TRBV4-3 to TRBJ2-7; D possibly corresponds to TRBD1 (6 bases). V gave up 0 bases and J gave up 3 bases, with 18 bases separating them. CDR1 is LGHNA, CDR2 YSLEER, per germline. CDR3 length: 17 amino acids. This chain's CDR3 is CASSQEWMQDSGYEQYF. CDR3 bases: TGCGCCAGCAGCCAAGAGTGGATGCAGGACAGTGGCTACGAGCAGTACTTC.

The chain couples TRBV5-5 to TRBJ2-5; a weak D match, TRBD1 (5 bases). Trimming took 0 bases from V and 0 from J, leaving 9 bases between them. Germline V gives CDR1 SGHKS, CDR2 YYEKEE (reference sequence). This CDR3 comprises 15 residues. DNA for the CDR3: TGTGCCAGCAGCTTGGCAGGGAACAACCAAGAGACCCAGTACTTC. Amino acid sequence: CASSLAGNNQETQYF.

The DNA for the CDR3 is TGTGCCATCAGTGGGGGACAGGGCTACAATGAGCAGTTCTTC. It translates to CAISGGQGYNEQFF. The V gene is TRBV10-3, the J gene TRBJ2-1; 9 bases are shared with TRBD1. Per germline, CDR1 ENHRY and CDR2 SYGVKD. The CDR3 is 14 residues long. Losses at the gene ends were 4 bases for V and 3 bases for J; bases not matched to a gene: 1.

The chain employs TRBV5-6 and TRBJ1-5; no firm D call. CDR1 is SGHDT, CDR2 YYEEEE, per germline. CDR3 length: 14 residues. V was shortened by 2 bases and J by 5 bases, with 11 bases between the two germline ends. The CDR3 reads CASSLGRGYQPQHF. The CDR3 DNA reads TGTGCCAGCAGCTTAGGCCGGGGATATCAGCCCCAGCATTTT.

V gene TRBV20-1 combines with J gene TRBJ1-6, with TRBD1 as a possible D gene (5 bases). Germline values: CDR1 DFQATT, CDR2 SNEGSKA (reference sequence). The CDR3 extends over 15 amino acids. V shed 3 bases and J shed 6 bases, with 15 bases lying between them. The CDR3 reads CSASDRLPSNSPLHF. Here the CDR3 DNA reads TGCAGTGCTAGTGACAGACTACCCTCTAATTCACCCCTCCACTTT.

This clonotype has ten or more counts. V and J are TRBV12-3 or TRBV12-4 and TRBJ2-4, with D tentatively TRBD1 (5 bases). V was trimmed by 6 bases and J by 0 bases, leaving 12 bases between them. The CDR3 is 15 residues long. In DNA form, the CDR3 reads TGTGCCAGCAGCTACTCAGGGCTAGCCAAAAACATTCAGTACTTC. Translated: CASSYSGLAKNIQYF.

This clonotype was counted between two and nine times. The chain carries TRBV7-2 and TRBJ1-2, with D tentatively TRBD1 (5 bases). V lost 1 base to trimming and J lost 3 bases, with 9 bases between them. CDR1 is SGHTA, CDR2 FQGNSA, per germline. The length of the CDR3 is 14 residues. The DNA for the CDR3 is TGTGCCAGCAGCTTAGGTGTACAGGACTATGGCTACACCTTC. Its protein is CASSLGVQDYGYTF.

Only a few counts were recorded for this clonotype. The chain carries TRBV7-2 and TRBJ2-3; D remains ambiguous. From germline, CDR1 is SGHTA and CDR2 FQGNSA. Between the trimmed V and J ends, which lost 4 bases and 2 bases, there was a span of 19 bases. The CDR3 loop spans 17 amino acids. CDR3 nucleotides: TGTGCCAGCAGCTCCGGTCTGTCACTCCAGAACACAGATACGCAGTATTTT. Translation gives CASSSGLSLQNTDTQYF.

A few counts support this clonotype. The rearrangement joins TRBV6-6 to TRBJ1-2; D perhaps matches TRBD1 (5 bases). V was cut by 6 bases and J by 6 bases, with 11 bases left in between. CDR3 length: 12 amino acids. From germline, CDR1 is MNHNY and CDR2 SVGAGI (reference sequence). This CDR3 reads CASRELTDGYTF. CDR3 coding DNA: TGTGCCAGCAGAGAGCTGACAGATGGCTACACCTTC.

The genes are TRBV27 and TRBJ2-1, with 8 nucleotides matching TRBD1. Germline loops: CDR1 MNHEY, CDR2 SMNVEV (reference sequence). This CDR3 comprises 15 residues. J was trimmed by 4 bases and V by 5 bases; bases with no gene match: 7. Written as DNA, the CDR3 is TGTGCCAGCAGTACCCTCCGGGACAGGTACAATGAGCAGTTCTTC. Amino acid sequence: CASSTLRDRYNEQFF.